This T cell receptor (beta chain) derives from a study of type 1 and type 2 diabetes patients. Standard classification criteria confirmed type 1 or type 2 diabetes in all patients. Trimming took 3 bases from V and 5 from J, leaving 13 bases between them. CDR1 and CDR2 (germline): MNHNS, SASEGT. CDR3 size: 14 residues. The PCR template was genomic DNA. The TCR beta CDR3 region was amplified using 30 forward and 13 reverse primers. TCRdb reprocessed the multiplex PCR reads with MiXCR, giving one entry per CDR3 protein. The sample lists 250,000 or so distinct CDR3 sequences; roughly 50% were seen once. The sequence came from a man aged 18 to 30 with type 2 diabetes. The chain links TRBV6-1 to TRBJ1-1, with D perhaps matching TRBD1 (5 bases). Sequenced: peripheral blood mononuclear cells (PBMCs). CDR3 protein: CASSEAGPGTEAFF. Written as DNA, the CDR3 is TGTGCCAGCAGTGAGGCAGGGCCTGGGACTGAAGCTTTCTTT.